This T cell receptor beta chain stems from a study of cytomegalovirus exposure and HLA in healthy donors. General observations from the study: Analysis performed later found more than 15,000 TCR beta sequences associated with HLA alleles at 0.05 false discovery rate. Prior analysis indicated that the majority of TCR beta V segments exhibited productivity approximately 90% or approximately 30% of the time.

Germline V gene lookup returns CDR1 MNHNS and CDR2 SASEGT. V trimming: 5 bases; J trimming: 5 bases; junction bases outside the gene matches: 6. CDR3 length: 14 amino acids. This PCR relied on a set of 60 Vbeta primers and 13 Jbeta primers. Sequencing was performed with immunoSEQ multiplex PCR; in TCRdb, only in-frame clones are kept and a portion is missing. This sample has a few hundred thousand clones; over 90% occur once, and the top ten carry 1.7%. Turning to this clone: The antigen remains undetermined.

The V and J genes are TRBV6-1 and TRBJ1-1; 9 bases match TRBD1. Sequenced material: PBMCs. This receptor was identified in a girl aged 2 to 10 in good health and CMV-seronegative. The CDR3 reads CASSRDRVVTEAFF. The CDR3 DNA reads TGTGCCAGCAGTCGGGACAGGGTGGTGACTGAAGCTTTCTTT.